The clone carrying this TCR beta chain was detected only once. Antigen specificity is unknown. PCR was performed using 60 Vbeta and 13 Jbeta primers. Profiled with immunoSEQ multiplex PCR; TCRdb holds only in-frame clones, not every one. The sample shows about 160,000 clones, around 86% of them seen only once. This sample stems from a study of cytomegalovirus exposure and HLA in healthy donors. This CDR3 region has 15 residues. The V and J ends lost 4 bases and 4 bases, in that order; junction bases with no gene match: 11. CDR1 SGDLS and CDR2 YYNGEE come from the germline V gene. Notes on the study in general: By HLA locus, TCR association rates varied in a later analysis, with DRB1 showing the most and HLA-C the fewest.

The TCR originated in a girl aged 2 to 10 in good health and CMV-seropositive. The rearrangement uses TRBV9 and TRBJ2-7; 7 bases match TRBD1. The sequencing input was PBMCs. The CDR3: CASSPQQGKTYEQYF. In DNA form, the CDR3 reads TGTGCCAGCAGCCCTCAACAGGGGAAAACATACGAGCAGTACTTC.